The next 18 T cell receptor beta chains were all read from a single sample in a study of blood T cell repertoires in COVID-19. TCRdb's table, derived via immunoSEQ multiplex PCR, lists solely in-frame clones and lacks some. The table lists around 140,000 clones, roughly three quarters of them singletons. Material: peripheral blood. The receptors originated from a woman aged 55-69 years with acute or convalescent COVID-19.

This chain links TRBV5-4 with TRBJ1-1; D is perhaps TRBD1 (5 bases). This CDR3 region has 12 residues. V was pared by 4 bases and J by 1 base, with 5 bases between. Germline loops: CDR1 SGHNT, CDR2 YYREEE (reference sequence). This CDR3 reads CASSTGNTEAFF. CDR3 DNA sequence: TGTGCCAGCAGCACAGGGAACACTGAAGCTTTCTTT.

This chain uses TRBV27 with TRBJ2-7; TRBD1 matches 9 bases. CDR1 MNHEY and CDR2 SMNVEV come from the germline V gene (reference sequence). Trimming removed 4 bases from V and 7 bases from J; junction bases left unmatched: 11. The CDR3 consists of 15 residues. Here the CDR3 DNA reads TGTGCCAGCAGTTCTCCCCGGACAGGGGTGCGGGAGCAGTACTTC. Translation: CASSSPRTGVREQYF.

The chain couples TRBV11-2 to TRBJ2-7, with TRBD2 matching 7 bases. This CDR3 is 16 amino acids long. The J segment lost 0 bases and the V segment lost 5 bases, leaving 10 bases of the junction unmatched. CDR1 and CDR2 from the germline V gene are SGHAT and FQNNGV. The chain's CDR3 is CASSPVPRGSSYEQYF. CDR3 coding DNA: TGTGCCAGCAGCCCTGTTCCCCGCGGGAGCTCCTACGAGCAGTACTTC.

This clone has only a few counts. The chain couples TRBV30 to TRBJ2-7; 13 bases are a match to TRBD2. CDR3 length: 14 amino acids. Germline CDR1 reads GTSNPN; CDR2 reads SVGIG (reference sequence). Losses at the gene ends were 3 bases for V and 5 bases for J; bases not matched to a gene: 4. CDR3 sequence reads: CAWSAGTSGNEQYF. The CDR3 DNA follows: TGTGCCTGGAGCGCCGGGACTAGCGGGAACGAGCAGTACTTC.

The chain's CDR3 is CASGLGGNNEQFF. The CDR3 coding sequence is TGTGCCAGCGGTCTGGGAGGGAACAATGAGCAGTTCTTC. V gene TRBV6-5 combines with J gene TRBJ2-1; 7 bases line up with TRBD2. This CDR3 has 13 residues. Germline loops: CDR1 MNHEY, CDR2 SVGAGI. With V trimmed by 8 bases and J by 5 bases, 6 bases remained unmatched.

Concerning this clone itself: At the DNA level, this CDR3 is encoded by other sequences in the same sample as well. This sequence joins TRBV27 and TRBJ2-7; 7 bases map to TRBD2. The germline CDR1 and CDR2 sequences are MNHEY and SMNVEV (reference sequence). Trimming removed 5 bases from V and 7 bases from J; junction bases left unmatched: 8. The CDR3 contains 13 residues. The CDR3 spells CASSIRLAGEQYF. The DNA of the CDR3 is TGTGCCAGCAGTATCCGACTAGCTGGGGAGCAGTACTTC.

Comment on this clone: This CDR3 fails to terminate in the conserved phenylalanine or tryptophan, so it likely reflects a read error. The limits of the CDR3 on the DNA are not certain, so only TCRdb's listed CDR3 is given. The rearrangement joins TRBV25-1 to TRBJ2-7; the table's D call of TRBD2 was not tested on the DNA. The CDR3 is made up of 11 amino acids, end residues included. The V gene's germline CDR1 is MGHDK and CDR2 SYGVNS. The CDR3 reads CASSLGGTPVY.

In regard to this clone: Other DNA sequences in the sample encode the same CDR3. The chain couples TRBV18 to TRBJ1-1; possibly TRBD1 for D (5 bases). V shed 2 bases and J shed 1 base, with 8 bases lying between them. CDR1 and CDR2 (germline): KGHSH, LQKENI. The CDR3 runs 14 residues. CDR3 DNA sequence: TGTGCCAGCTCACCAGGCCAGGGGAACACTGAAGCTTTCTTT. As protein: CASSPGQGNTEAFF.

The chain uses TRBV12-2 and TRBJ2-5; no check of the table's D call, TRBD1, against the DNA was made. TRBV12-2 is flagged as a pseudogene. The CDR3 loop spans 15 amino acids. CDR3 sequence reads: CASRLAGTGGETQYF. CDR3 DNA: TGTGCAAGTCGCTTAGCCGGGACAGGGGGGGAGACCCAGTACTTC.

This chain connects TRBV15 to TRBJ1-5; D is undetermined. CDR3 length: 15 residues. The ends were cut back, 0 bases at V and 5 bases at J, with 11 bases in the middle. Germline assignment: CDR1 LNHNV and CDR2 YYDKDF (reference sequence). The CDR3 nucleotides are TGTGCCACCAGCAGAGATCAGCAGGACTATCAGCCCCAGCATTTT. This sequence encodes CATSRDQQDYQPQHF.

The chain joins TRBV7-3 to TRBJ2-5; 10 positions match TRBD2. Germline assignment: CDR1 SGHTA and CDR2 FQGTGA. The CDR3 totals 15 residues. The junction had 8 bases not matched to a gene; V was cut back by 5 bases and J by 5 bases. The CDR3 protein is CASSPRAGGGETQYF. The CDR3 DNA sequence: TGTGCCAGCAGCCCTCGAGCGGGAGGGGGGGAGACCCAGTACTTC.

The chain is built from TRBV5-4 and TRBJ2-7; TRBD1 agrees at 10 bases. This CDR3 spans 14 amino acids. From germline, CDR1 is SGHNT and CDR2 YYREEE (reference sequence). Trimming took 0 bases from V and 7 from J; bases not matched to a gene: 4. CDR3 protein: CASSLAGTGEEQYF. CDR3 nucleotides: TGTGCCAGCAGCTTGGCCGGGACAGGGGAGGAGCAGTACTTC. The whole variable domain, filled in from reference TRBV5-4 and TRBJ2-7, reads ETGVTQSPTHLIKTRGQQVTLRCSSQSGHNTVSWYQQALGQGPQFIFQYYREEENGRGNFPPRFSGLQFPNYSSELNVNALELDDSALYLCASSLAGTGEEQYFGPGTRLTVT.

The gene calls are TRBV2 and TRBJ2-2, with 8 bases identical to TRBD1. Trimming cost V 6 bases and J 4 bases; bases outside gene matches: 7. Germline V gene lookup returns CDR1 SNHLY and CDR2 FYNNEI. The CDR3 extends over 15 amino acids. The CDR3 reads CASSSGQGFTGELFF. For the CDR3, the DNA is TGTGCCAGCAGCTCTGGACAGGGTTTCACCGGGGAGCTGTTTTTT.

This clone has only a few counts. V usage is TRBV7-3 and J usage is TRBJ2-1; 15 positions match TRBD2. The CDR3 is 20 amino acids. The germline V gene has CDR1 SGHTA and CDR2 FQGTGA. With V trimmed by 0 bases and J by 6 bases, 12 bases remained unmatched. The CDR3 sequence: CASSLTGLAGGPLQGNEQFF. CDR3 nucleotide sequence: TGTGCCAGCAGCTTAACCGGACTAGCGGGAGGGCCCTTACAGGGCAATGAGCAGTTCTTC.

The table lists this clone with a count of one. The chain carries TRBV5-1 and TRBJ2-7, with TRBD2 identical over 8 bases. Germline V gene lookup returns CDR1 SGHRS and CDR2 YFSETQ. Trimming cost V 0 bases and J 5 bases; bases outside gene matches: 1. This CDR3 is 13 amino acids long. This chain's CDR3 is CASSLGTSNEQYF. DNA of the CDR3: TGCGCCAGCAGCTTGGGGACTAGCAACGAGCAGTACTTC.

V is TRBV7-9 and J is TRBJ2-7; 8 nucleotides match TRBD2. Germline V gene lookup returns CDR1 SEHNR and CDR2 FQNEAQ (reference sequence). CDR3 length equals 15 residues. The ends lost 6 bases at V and 3 bases at J; junction bases unmatched: 10. The CDR3 loop is CASSPSGGAFYEQYF. DNA of the CDR3: TGTGCCAGCAGTCCATCCGGGGGGGCCTTCTACGAGCAGTACTTC.

V gene TRBV10-3 combines with J gene TRBJ2-3; D is unresolved. The V and J ends lost 11 bases and 2 bases respectively, with 11 bases between them. The CDR3 contains 12 residues. Germline CDR1 and CDR2: ENHRY and SYGVKD. The CDR3 DNA reads TGTGCCTCCTCGAGAGTCACAGATACGCAGTATTTT. Translating gives CASSRVTDTQYF.

The chain employs TRBV28 and TRBJ1-4; 9 nucleotides align to TRBD1. Unmatched junction bases numbered 10, after V lost 2 bases and J lost 3 bases. Germline CDR1 MDHEN, CDR2 SYDVKM. The CDR3 is 18 amino acids. The CDR3 coding sequence is TGTGCCAGCAGTTTAACTACAGGGGGCGTTATGGCTAATGAAAAACTGTTTTTT. As protein: CASSLTTGGVMANEKLFF.